The 9 T cell receptor beta chains below were found in one sample sequenced in a study of graft-versus-host responses after intestinal transplantation. Clones were read by immunoSEQ multiplex PCR, and TCRdb kept only the in-frame ones, dropping some. The sample comprises about 21,000 clones, less than 45% of which are singletons, and approximately 1.6% rests with the top ten. Responder cells labeled with CFSE (about 200,000) were co-plated with irradiated stimulator cells labeled with violet dye (about 200,000). This sample comprised alloreactive CD8+ T cells from a mixed lymphocyte reaction culture, obtained before intestinal transplant. Specified subset: CFSE-low proliferating T cells sorted from roughly six-day pre-transplant mixed lymphocyte reaction (GvH or HvG direction). The receptor source for this set is a human patient who received an intestinal transplant.

The V gene is TRBV7-9, the J gene TRBJ1-5, with D uncertain. Germline V gene data show CDR1 as SEHNR and CDR2 as FQNEAQ (reference sequence). Trimming took 8 bases from V and 8 from J, leaving 10 bases between them. CDR3 length equals 11 residues. Here the CDR3 DNA reads TGTGCCAGCCAGGTCGGGGAGCCCCAGCATTTT. Residues: CASQVGEPQHF.

This clone was picked up a small number of times. The rearrangement uses TRBV28 and TRBJ1-1; possible D gene TRBD1, 5 bases. Germline V gene lookup returns CDR1 MDHEN and CDR2 SYDVKM. The V end was cut by 6 bases, the J end by 11 bases, with 13 bases between. This CDR3 is 11 amino acids long. As DNA, the CDR3 is TGTGCCAGCAGCCTCCAATACAGGGCTTTCTTT. Protein: CASSLQYRAFF.

The V gene is TRBV13, the J gene TRBJ1-1; D is undetermined. Germline V gene data show CDR1 as PRHDT and CDR2 as FYEKMQ (reference sequence). The CDR3 spans 16 residues. V lost 0 bases and J lost 0, with 11 bases in between. Written as DNA, the CDR3 is TGTGCCAGCAGCTTAGGGTTGGGCCGAATGAACACTGAAGCTTTCTTT. Amino acids: CASSLGLGRMNTEAFF.

The chain links TRBV7-3 to TRBJ2-2; D may be TRBD1 or TRBD2 (5 bases each). Germline V gene lookup returns CDR1 SGHTA and CDR2 FQGTGA. The V and J ends lost 0 bases and 7 bases respectively, with 15 bases between them. The CDR3 totals 16 residues. The CDR3 region is CASSLTLRGTGGELFF. DNA for the CDR3: TGTGCCAGCAGCTTAACGTTAAGAGGGACCGGCGGGGAGCTGTTTTTT.

This clone occurred a few times. The V gene is TRBV11-1, the J gene TRBJ2-1; no firm D call. The CDR3 is 14 residues long. In germline, CDR1 is SGHAT, CDR2 FQDESV (reference sequence). Trimming took 5 bases from V and 6 from J, leaving 14 bases between them. CDR3 nucleotides: TGTGCCAGCAGCCCCCGATGGGCCGTCAATGAGCAGTTCTTC. Amino acid sequence: CASSPRWAVNEQFF.

The chain has TRBV10-3 and TRBJ2-2, with 14 bases matching TRBD2. Germline V gene sequence: CDR1 ENHRY, CDR2 SYGVKD. V lost 3 bases and J lost 2; bases outside the gene matches: 5. This CDR3 spans 18 amino acids. Written as DNA, the CDR3 is TGTGCCATCAGTGACCCGGGACTAGCGGGAGTTAACACCGGGGAGCTGTTTTTT. This gives the protein CAISDPGLAGVNTGELFF.

This clone has only a few counts. V usage is TRBV6-6 and J usage is TRBJ2-4, with D tentatively TRBD1 or TRBD2 (5 bases each). CDR3 length: 14 amino acids. The V end was cut by 7 bases, the J end by 0 bases, with 10 bases between. Germline V gives CDR1 MNHNY, CDR2 SVGAGI (reference sequence). This CDR3 is CASTTGLAKNIQYF. CDR3 bases: TGTGCCAGCACCACGGGGCTAGCCAAAAACATTCAGTACTTC.

This chain uses TRBV5-8 with TRBJ2-1, with D tentatively TRBD2 (5 bases). Germline V gives CDR1 SGHTS, CDR2 YDEGEE. CDR3 length: 14 amino acids. V lost 4 bases, J lost 2 bases, and 10 bases lay in between. CDR3 sequence reads: CASSERDTYNEQFF. The CDR3 coding sequence is TGTGCCAGCAGCGAGAGGGATACCTACAATGAGCAGTTCTTC.

The J gene is TRBJ2-4, the V gene TRBV5-7; D unclear. TRBV5-7 is an ORF, and what it does is uncertain. Trimming removed 1 base from V and 1 base from J, with 9 bases in between. The CDR3 covers 15 residues. CDR3 amino acids: CASSLRGTAKNIQYF. In DNA, the CDR3 is TGTGCCAGCAGCTTGCGCGGTACGGCCAAAAACATTCAGTACTTC.